This T cell receptor beta chain appears in the sequencing data of a study of cytotoxic CD8 clonotypes in ibrutinib-treated CLL. Study as a whole: Partial response was seen in about 25 patients and complete response in 2; after median about six years, around 14 stayed remitted, about 12 progressed.

This table comes from immunoSEQ multiplex PCR, and its TCRdb copy is limited to in-frame clones, with some not included. The sample includes 250,000 to 350,000 clones, 60% to 80% of them seen just once. Worth noting for this clone: Its antigen is undetermined.

Study observations and caveats: Relative to age-matched healthy donors, clonality at baseline was higher, and it tracked circulating CD8+ T-cell counts.

With 1 base clipped from V and 0 bases from J, the junction kept 5 bases outside the gene matches. Germline V gives CDR1 ENHRY, CDR2 SYGVKD. The CDR3 runs to 17 residues. The sequencing used PBMCs, collected at disease progression, from a patient treated with ibrutinib. This TCR was sampled from a human donor with chronic lymphocytic leukemia. The rearrangement uses TRBV10-3 and TRBJ2-2; TRBD1 matches at 7 bases. The CDR3 DNA reads as TGTGCCATCAGTGAGTTCAGGGACAGATCGAACACCGGGGAGCTGTTTTTT. Encoded protein: CAISEFRDRSNTGELFF.